Below, 5 T cell receptor beta chains from the same sample are listed, as sequenced in a study of CD8 T cells in Susac syndrome (dated by TCRdb to the late 2010s). The library was prepared using the immunoSEQ multiplex PCR assay. RNA was extracted with the RNeasy kit and about 0.5 to 1 ug was reverse transcribed using random hexamers. In TCRdb, the public reads were trimmed at Q25 with fastp and aligned with MiXCR, with productive beta chains retained. Merged by CDR3 protein, the rows form single entries marked with the most common genes and DNA. For this sample there are about 180,000 distinct CDR3 sequences; 90% to 95% appear just once. Around 0.09% of the sample goes to the ten largest clones. Material for sequencing was CD4+ T cells from PBMCs. Every receptor here comes from a human donor with multiple sclerosis.

V gene TRBV10-3 combines with J gene TRBJ2-7; weak D call: TRBD1 (6 bases). V was trimmed by 2 bases and J by 2 bases, leaving 10 bases between them. This CDR3 is 14 amino acids long. Germline loops: CDR1 ENHRY, CDR2 SYGVKD. This chain's CDR3 is CAISEKGQAYEQYF. CDR3 bases: TGTGCCATCAGTGAGAAGGGACAAGCCTACGAGCAGTACTTC.

V and J are TRBV2 and TRBJ2-1; D is unclear. Trimming removed 5 bases from V and 8 bases from J, with 13 bases in between. This CDR3 has 13 residues. Germline V lookup: CDR1 SNHLY, CDR2 FYNNEI. The chain's CDR3 is CASSIRRLDEQFF. CDR3 nucleotide sequence: TGTGCCAGCAGTATCCGAAGGTTAGATGAGCAGTTCTTC.

The rearrangement links TRBV10-3 to TRBJ1-2, with 8 bases matching TRBD1. The CDR3 loop spans 14 amino acids. With V trimmed by 10 bases and J by 0 bases, 7 bases remained unmatched. The V gene's germline CDR1 is ENHRY and CDR2 SYGVKD. The CDR3 DNA is TGTGCCACACTAGGACAGGGAGCTAACTATGGCTACACCTTC. Amino acids: CATLGQGANYGYTF.

The chain joins TRBV3-1 to TRBJ2-7; D uncertain. CDR1 is LGHDT, CDR2 YNNKEL, per germline (reference sequence). Deletions cut 5 bases from V and 5 bases from J, with 10 bases between. The CDR3 runs 12 residues. DNA of the CDR3: TGTGCCAGCAGCGATACAGCAAACGAGCAGTACTTC. It translates to CASSDTANEQYF.

The gene calls are TRBV6-6 and TRBJ1-2, with D possibly matching TRBD1 (6 bases). V lost 5 bases, J lost 5 bases, and 9 bases lay in between. CDR3 length: 12 residues. From germline, CDR1 is MNHNY and CDR2 SVGAGI (reference sequence). The CDR3 is CASSGQKYGYTF. The CDR3 nucleotides are TGTGCCAGCAGTGGACAGAAATATGGCTACACCTTC.